These 27 T cell receptor beta chains originate from one sample sequenced in a study of CD8 T cells in ankylosing spondylitis (TCRdb year 2017). The paper as a whole reports these results and caveats: A TCR beta motif made up of roughly eight highly homologous amino acid variants appeared to be characteristic of blood from ankylosing spondylitis patients.

Preparation of the library involved 5' RACE. TCRdb names Illumina HiSeq 2500 as the instrument used. TCRdb handled the public reads itself, with Q25 trimming in fastp and clone calling in MiXCR, and kept productive beta chains. Entries that share a CDR3 protein sequence are merged under the most common genes and DNA. In this sample the table shows 700,000 or so distinct CDR3 sequences, under 20% of which occur a single time. The top ten constitute under 20% of the sample. What these receptors recognize is not known. Sequencing input: blood, either unsorted or a sorted T cell fraction (not recorded which). Source of these receptors: a male donor with ankylosing spondylitis.

The DNA for the CDR3 is TGTGCCAGCAGCCAAGACGGCGGCGCGGGGGGGGTCTACGAGCAGTACTTC. Translated, it gives CASSQDGGAGGVYEQYF. V is TRBV3-1 and J is TRBJ2-7; 9 positions agree with TRBD2. The V gene end was trimmed by 0 bases and the J gene end by 3 bases; junction bases not matched to a gene: 9. The CDR3 length is 17 residues. Germline lookup yields CDR1 LGHDT and CDR2 YNNKEL (reference sequence).

The chain has TRBV7-2 and TRBJ2-3; D ambiguous. The CDR3 totals 14 residues. V gave up 2 bases and J gave up 2 bases, with 8 bases separating them. Per the germline V gene, CDR1 is SGHTA and CDR2 is FQGNSA. The CDR3 loop reads CASSLYRVTDTQYF. The CDR3 nucleotides read TGTGCCAGCAGCTTATATCGGGTCACAGATACGCAGTATTTT.

This clonotype has at least ten counts. V gene TRBV7-9 combines with J gene TRBJ2-3; 8 bases are shared with TRBD1. The CDR3 is 14 residues long. Germline V lookup: CDR1 SEHNR, CDR2 FQNEAQ (reference sequence). The trim removed 3 bases at V and 5 bases at J, leaving 4 bases unmatched. The CDR3: CASSFGQGVDTQYF. In DNA, the CDR3 is TGTGCCAGCAGCTTCGGACAGGGAGTAGATACGCAGTATTTT.

This clonotype showed up just a few times. This chain connects TRBV20-1 to TRBJ1-3; TRBD1 might be the D (5 bases). Germline V gene lookup returns CDR1 DFQATT and CDR2 SNEGSKA (reference sequence). The V end lost 5 bases, the J end lost 4 bases, and 21 bases lay between the germline ends. The CDR3 has 16 residues. CDR3 in DNA: TGCAGTGCTGTAGAGCCGTCAGGGTGGTTCGGAAACACCATATATTTT. Amino acid sequence: CSAVEPSGWFGNTIYF.

This clonotype was seen a few times. The chain combines TRBV5-1 with TRBJ1-6; D is unclear. V was cut by 0 bases and J by 8 bases, with 3 bases left in between. In germline, CDR1 is SGHRS, CDR2 YFSETQ. The CDR3 is made up of 12 amino acids. The CDR3 sequence is CASSLEYSPLHF. CDR3 nucleotide sequence: TGCGCCAGCAGCTTGGAGTATTCACCCCTCCACTTT. Variable domain in full (rest from reference TRBV5-1 and TRBJ1-6): KAGVTQTPRYLIKTRGQQVTLSCSPISGHRSVSWYQQTPGQGLQFLFEYFSETQRNKGNFPGRFSGRQFSNSRSEMNVSTLELGDSALYLCASSLEYSPLHFGNGTRLTVT.

The J gene is TRBJ2-5, the V gene TRBV4-2, with 14 bases matching TRBD2. CDR3 size: 16 residues. Germline CDR1 LGHNA, CDR2 YNFKEQ. V was clipped by 4 bases and J by 3 bases; unmatched bases: 4. CDR3 protein: CASSRSGLAGEETQYF. Written as DNA, the CDR3 is TGTGCCAGCAGCCGGTCGGGACTAGCGGGGGAAGAGACCCAGTACTTC.

This clonotype was seen only a few times. This chain links TRBV11-3 with TRBJ2-1, with D possibly being TRBD1 (6 bases). CDR1 is SGHNT and CDR2 is YENEEA in the germline V gene. Trimming took off 0 bases at V and 10 bases at J, with 13 bases between the two ends. The CDR3 loop spans 14 amino acids. The CDR3 DNA follows: TGTGCCAGCAGCTTAGATCTGAACCAGGGGGAGCAGTTCTTC. Its protein is CASSLDLNQGEQFF.

In regard to this clonotype: The CDR3 does not end in the conserved phenylalanine or tryptophan, so this is likely a read error. This sequence joins TRBV24-1 and TRBJ2-1; D is possibly TRBD2 (6 bases). The CDR3 consists of 16 residues. The V gene lost 4 bases and the J gene lost 8 bases, with 20 bases spanning the gap. CDR1 and CDR2 from the germline V gene are KGHDR and SFDVKD. CDR3 bases: TGTGCCACCAGTGACCTGGACTTCCCGCGGGGCGATGAGCAGTTCCTC. Its protein is CATSDLDFPRGDEQFL.

In its sample, this clonotype was seen a few times. This chain connects TRBV15 to TRBJ1-1; D is undetermined. CDR1 is LNHNV and CDR2 is YYDKDF in the germline V gene (reference sequence). The CDR3 has 18 amino acids. Trimming pared 0 bases from V and 0 bases from J, leaving 17 bases between. In nucleotides, the CDR3 is TGTGCCACCAGCAGAGAATCCGGGAATGGGCAGATGAACACTGAAGCTTTCTTT. Amino acids: CATSRESGNGQMNTEAFF.

This clonotype was seen a handful of times. J is TRBJ2-1 and V is TRBV12-3 or TRBV12-4; 8 bases are shared with TRBD2. CDR3 size: 13 residues. The junction had 1 base not matched to a gene; V was cut back by 8 bases and J by 1 base. CDR3 in DNA: TGTGCCAGCCTAGCGGGTTCCTACAATGAGCAGTTCTTC. Its translation: CASLAGSYNEQFF.

This clonotype has a handful of counts. V and J are TRBV10-3 and TRBJ2-3; the D gene is possibly TRBD1 (6 bases). In germline, CDR1 is ENHRY, CDR2 SYGVKD. V was clipped by 4 bases and J by 0 bases, with 8 bases between them. The CDR3 consists of 14 residues. CDR3 nucleotides: TGTGCCATCAGTGGGACAGTCAGCACAGATACGCAGTATTTT. Translated: CAISGTVSTDTQYF.

This clonotype was observed at least ten times. V is TRBV19 and J is TRBJ2-7, with unresolved D. Trimming removed 5 bases from V and 3 bases from J, with 14 bases in between. The CDR3 has 14 amino acids. CDR1 is LNHDA and CDR2 is SQIVND in the germline V gene (reference sequence). CDR3 sequence (DNA): TGTGCCAGTAGTGGACGGTCCAAGAGCTACGAGCAGTACTTC. The encoded protein is CASSGRSKSYEQYF.

This chain uses TRBV28 with TRBJ2-7, with 12 bases lining up with TRBD2. The V gene end was trimmed by 8 bases and the J gene end by 4 bases; junction bases not matched to a gene: 3. The germline CDR1 and CDR2 sequences are MDHEN and SYDVKM. The CDR3 consists of 13 residues. The CDR3 sequence is CASGLAGIYEQYF. In nucleotides, the CDR3 is TGTGCCAGCGGACTAGCGGGAATATACGAGCAGTACTTC.

This chain links TRBV9 with TRBJ2-7; 7 bases fit TRBD1. The CDR3 runs 13 residues. Trimming at V came to 7 bases and at J to 0 bases, leaving 4 bases not matched to a gene. CDR1 is SGDLS, CDR2 YYNGEE, per germline. CDR3 in DNA: TGTGCCAGCGCCGACAGGGACTCCTACGAGCAGTACTTC. It codes for CASADRDSYEQYF.

At least ten counts were recorded for this clonotype. The chain employs TRBV12-3 or TRBV12-4 and TRBJ2-7; 7 nucleotides match TRBD2. V dropped 5 bases and J dropped 0; count of bases not matched to a gene: 13. This CDR3 spans 17 amino acids. The CDR3 loop is CASSPRGSGYSSYEQYF. The CDR3 nucleotides are TGTGCCAGCAGTCCCCGTGGTAGCGGGTATAGCTCCTACGAGCAGTACTTC.

The chain joins TRBV4-1 to TRBJ1-6; D is undetermined. Trimming stripped 3 bases from V and 8 bases from J, with 8 bases between. This CDR3 is 13 amino acids long. Germline CDR1 is MGHRA and CDR2 is YSYEKL. The CDR3 reads CASSQGWDSPLHF. The DNA of the CDR3 is TGCGCCAGCAGCCAGGGATGGGATTCACCCCTCCACTTT.

This clonotype showed up just a few times. The gene calls are TRBV4-1 and TRBJ2-7, with a weak D call TRBD2 (5 bases). CDR3 length equals 17 residues. Germline assignment: CDR1 MGHRA and CDR2 YSYEKL. V was pared by 4 bases and J by 2 bases, with 21 bases between. This CDR3 is CASSRLTVPGGPYEQYF. The DNA of the CDR3 is TGCGCCAGCAGCCGGTTAACAGTCCCCGGAGGACCCTACGAGCAGTACTTC.

This clonotype appeared a few times. This chain joins TRBV4-1 and TRBJ2-4; D remains unclear. Trimming left V 3 bases short and J 0 bases short, with 9 bases between. The CDR3 contains 15 residues. Germline V CDR1 and CDR2: MGHRA, YSYEKL. The CDR3 protein is CASSQATVAKNIQYF. The DNA of the CDR3 is TGCGCCAGCAGCCAGGCGACGGTAGCCAAAAACATTCAGTACTTC.

The chain uses TRBV28 and TRBJ2-7; 9 bases align to TRBD2. Looked up from germline, CDR1 is MDHEN and CDR2 is SYDVKM. There are 15 residues in the CDR3. Trimming took 4 bases from V and 2 from J; bases not matched to a gene: 6. The chain's CDR3 is CASSSRLAVAYEQYF. The CDR3 DNA is TGTGCCAGCAGTTCTCGACTAGCGGTGGCCTACGAGCAGTACTTC.

This clonotype occurred a few times. The genes are TRBV12-3 or TRBV12-4 and TRBJ1-2; no clear D. Trimming left V 10 bases short and J 5 bases short, with 23 bases between. This CDR3 spans 15 amino acids. The CDR3 coding sequence is TGTGCCACCGCGGACCCCCGAAAAAGGGAGTATGGCTACACCTTC. It encodes CATADPRKREYGYTF.

The rearrangement joins TRBV9 to TRBJ2-5, with 8 nucleotides matching TRBD2. J gave up 3 bases and V 4 bases, and 8 bases lay outside the gene matches. The CDR3 is made up of 15 amino acids. CDR1 SGDLS and CDR2 YYNGEE come from the germline V gene. CDR3 in amino acids: CASSPMGLVEETQYF. Written as DNA, the CDR3 is TGTGCCAGCAGCCCTATGGGACTAGTGGAAGAGACCCAGTACTTC.

This rearrangement joins TRBV5-1 to TRBJ2-1; 14 positions match TRBD2. There are 17 residues in the CDR3. The germline V gene has CDR1 SGHRS and CDR2 YFSETQ. V was pared by 0 bases and J by 8 bases, with 7 bases of the junction left unmatched. CDR3 region: CASSLAVGLAGGYEQFF. In DNA form, the CDR3 reads TGCGCCAGCAGCTTGGCTGTTGGACTAGCGGGGGGATATGAGCAGTTCTTC.

The CDR3 DNA reads as TGTGCCAGCAGACATAGCGGGAATCGGGACAATGAGCAGTTCTTC. Translation: CASRHSGNRDNEQFF. The rearrangement links TRBV14 to TRBJ2-1; TRBD2 matches 8 bases. CDR1 SGHDN and CDR2 FVKESK come from the germline V gene. The CDR3 totals 15 residues. The junction had 9 bases not matched to a gene; V was cut back by 6 bases and J by 5 bases.

The J gene is TRBJ1-1, the V gene TRBV7-3, with D possibly TRBD1 on 6 matching bases. CDR1 and CDR2 (germline): SGHTA, FQGTGA. This CDR3 is 16 amino acids long. V was shortened by 5 bases and J by 0 bases, with 16 bases between the two germline ends. The CDR3: CASSRGPGVMNTEAFF. The CDR3 nucleotides are TGTGCCAGCAGCCGTGGACCAGGGGTCATGAACACTGAAGCTTTCTTT.

This clonotype was picked up a small number of times. The chain has TRBV5-6 and TRBJ2-2; the match to TRBD1 covers 8 bases. The CDR3 covers 15 residues. Unmatched junction bases numbered 6, after V lost 4 bases and J lost 4 bases. Germline V gene lookup returns CDR1 SGHDT and CDR2 YYEEEE. The CDR3 spells CASSARGPVTGELFF. CDR3 bases: TGTGCCAGCAGCGCCAGGGGGCCGGTCACCGGGGAGCTGTTTTTT.

In this sample, this clonotype turned up many times. The chain couples TRBV9 to TRBJ2-1; 10 nucleotides agree with TRBD2. This CDR3 comprises 15 residues. The germline gives CDR1 SGDLS, CDR2 YYNGEE. The V gene end was trimmed by 0 bases and the J gene end by 4 bases; junction bases not matched to a gene: 1. The CDR3 protein is CASSVEAGGYNEQFF. CDR3 DNA sequence: TGTGCCAGCAGCGTAGAAGCGGGAGGGTACAATGAGCAGTTCTTC. The entire variable domain, with the rest obtained from reference TRBV9 and TRBJ2-1, is as follows: DSGVTQTPKHLITATGQRVTLRCSPRSGDLSVYWYQQSLDQGLQFLIQYYNGEERAKGNILERFSAQQFPDLHSELNLSSLELGDSALYFCASSVEAGGYNEQFFGPGTRLTVL.

At least ten counts were recorded for this clonotype. This chain joins TRBV6-2 or TRBV6-3 and TRBJ2-3, with a tentative D call TRBD2 (5 bases). The CDR3 contains 15 residues. Trimming removed 5 bases from V and 5 bases from J, with 17 bases in between. Germline-derived CDR1 and CDR2 are MNHEY and SVGEGT. CDR3 region: CASSRQAPGKDTQYF. Here the CDR3 DNA reads TGTGCCAGCAGTCGTCAGGCTCCGGGGAAAGATACGCAGTATTTT.